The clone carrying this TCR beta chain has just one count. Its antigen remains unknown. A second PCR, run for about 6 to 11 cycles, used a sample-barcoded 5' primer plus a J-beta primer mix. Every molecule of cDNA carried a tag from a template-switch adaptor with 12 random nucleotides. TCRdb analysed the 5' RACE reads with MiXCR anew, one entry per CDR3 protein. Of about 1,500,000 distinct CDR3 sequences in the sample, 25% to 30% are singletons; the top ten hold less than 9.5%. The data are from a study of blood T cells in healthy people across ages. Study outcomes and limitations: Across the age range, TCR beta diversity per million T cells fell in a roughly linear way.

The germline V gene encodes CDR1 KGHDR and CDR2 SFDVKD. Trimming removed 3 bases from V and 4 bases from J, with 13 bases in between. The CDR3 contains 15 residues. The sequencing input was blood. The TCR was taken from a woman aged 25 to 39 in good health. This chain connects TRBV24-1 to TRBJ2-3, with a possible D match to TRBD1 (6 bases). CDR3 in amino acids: CATSDRGTKPDTQYF. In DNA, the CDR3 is TGTGCCACCAGTGATAGGGGGACCAAGCCAGATACGCAGTATTTT.